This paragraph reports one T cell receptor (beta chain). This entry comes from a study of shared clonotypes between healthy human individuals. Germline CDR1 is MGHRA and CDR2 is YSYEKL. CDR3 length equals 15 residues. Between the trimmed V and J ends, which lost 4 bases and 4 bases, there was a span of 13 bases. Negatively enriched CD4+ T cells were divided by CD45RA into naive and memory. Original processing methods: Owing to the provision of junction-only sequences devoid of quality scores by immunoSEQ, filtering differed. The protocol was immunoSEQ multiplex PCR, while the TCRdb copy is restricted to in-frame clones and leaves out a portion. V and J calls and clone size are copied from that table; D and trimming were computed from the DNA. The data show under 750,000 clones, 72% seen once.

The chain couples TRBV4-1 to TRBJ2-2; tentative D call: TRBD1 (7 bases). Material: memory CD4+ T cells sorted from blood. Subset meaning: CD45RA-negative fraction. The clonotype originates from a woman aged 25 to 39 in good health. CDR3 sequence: CASSRRGEGTGELFF. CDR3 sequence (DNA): TGCGCCAGCAGCCGCAGGGGGGAAGGCACCGGGGAGCTGTTTTTT.